Sequencing of this T cell receptor beta chain was carried out in a study of tumor-infiltrating lymphocytes in primary liver carcinoma. Regarding this clonotype: The junction differs from germline at one of its ends, possibly a read error.

Blood RNA was derived from unsorted whole blood, and germline DNA was extracted too. The CDR3 contains 14 residues. CDR1 LGHNA and CDR2 YSLEER come from the germline V gene. Reverse transcription of 500 ng total RNA with a constant-region primer produced TCR beta cDNA. Employing slightly modified ARM-PCR, three nested multiplex PCR rounds were run, and these gave rise to the TCR beta libraries. In the first two PCR rounds, TRBV1-TRBV30 forward primers were paired with a C-beta reverse primer, and each round lasted approximately 10 cycles. From the multiplex PCR reads, TCRdb called clonotypes with MiXCR, one entry per CDR3 protein. The table lists 250,000 to 350,000 distinct CDR3 sequences, nearly 60% of them singletons.

The origin of this receptor is a woman in her twenties or thirties with primary liver carcinoma and hepatitis B virus infection. The specimen sequenced was peripheral blood. The chain combines TRBV4-3 with TRBJ2-5, with unresolved D. Here the CDR3 reads CDSSQTGPKETQYF. DNA for the CDR3: TGCGACAGCAGCCAAACCGGACCTAAAGAGACCCAGTACTTC.